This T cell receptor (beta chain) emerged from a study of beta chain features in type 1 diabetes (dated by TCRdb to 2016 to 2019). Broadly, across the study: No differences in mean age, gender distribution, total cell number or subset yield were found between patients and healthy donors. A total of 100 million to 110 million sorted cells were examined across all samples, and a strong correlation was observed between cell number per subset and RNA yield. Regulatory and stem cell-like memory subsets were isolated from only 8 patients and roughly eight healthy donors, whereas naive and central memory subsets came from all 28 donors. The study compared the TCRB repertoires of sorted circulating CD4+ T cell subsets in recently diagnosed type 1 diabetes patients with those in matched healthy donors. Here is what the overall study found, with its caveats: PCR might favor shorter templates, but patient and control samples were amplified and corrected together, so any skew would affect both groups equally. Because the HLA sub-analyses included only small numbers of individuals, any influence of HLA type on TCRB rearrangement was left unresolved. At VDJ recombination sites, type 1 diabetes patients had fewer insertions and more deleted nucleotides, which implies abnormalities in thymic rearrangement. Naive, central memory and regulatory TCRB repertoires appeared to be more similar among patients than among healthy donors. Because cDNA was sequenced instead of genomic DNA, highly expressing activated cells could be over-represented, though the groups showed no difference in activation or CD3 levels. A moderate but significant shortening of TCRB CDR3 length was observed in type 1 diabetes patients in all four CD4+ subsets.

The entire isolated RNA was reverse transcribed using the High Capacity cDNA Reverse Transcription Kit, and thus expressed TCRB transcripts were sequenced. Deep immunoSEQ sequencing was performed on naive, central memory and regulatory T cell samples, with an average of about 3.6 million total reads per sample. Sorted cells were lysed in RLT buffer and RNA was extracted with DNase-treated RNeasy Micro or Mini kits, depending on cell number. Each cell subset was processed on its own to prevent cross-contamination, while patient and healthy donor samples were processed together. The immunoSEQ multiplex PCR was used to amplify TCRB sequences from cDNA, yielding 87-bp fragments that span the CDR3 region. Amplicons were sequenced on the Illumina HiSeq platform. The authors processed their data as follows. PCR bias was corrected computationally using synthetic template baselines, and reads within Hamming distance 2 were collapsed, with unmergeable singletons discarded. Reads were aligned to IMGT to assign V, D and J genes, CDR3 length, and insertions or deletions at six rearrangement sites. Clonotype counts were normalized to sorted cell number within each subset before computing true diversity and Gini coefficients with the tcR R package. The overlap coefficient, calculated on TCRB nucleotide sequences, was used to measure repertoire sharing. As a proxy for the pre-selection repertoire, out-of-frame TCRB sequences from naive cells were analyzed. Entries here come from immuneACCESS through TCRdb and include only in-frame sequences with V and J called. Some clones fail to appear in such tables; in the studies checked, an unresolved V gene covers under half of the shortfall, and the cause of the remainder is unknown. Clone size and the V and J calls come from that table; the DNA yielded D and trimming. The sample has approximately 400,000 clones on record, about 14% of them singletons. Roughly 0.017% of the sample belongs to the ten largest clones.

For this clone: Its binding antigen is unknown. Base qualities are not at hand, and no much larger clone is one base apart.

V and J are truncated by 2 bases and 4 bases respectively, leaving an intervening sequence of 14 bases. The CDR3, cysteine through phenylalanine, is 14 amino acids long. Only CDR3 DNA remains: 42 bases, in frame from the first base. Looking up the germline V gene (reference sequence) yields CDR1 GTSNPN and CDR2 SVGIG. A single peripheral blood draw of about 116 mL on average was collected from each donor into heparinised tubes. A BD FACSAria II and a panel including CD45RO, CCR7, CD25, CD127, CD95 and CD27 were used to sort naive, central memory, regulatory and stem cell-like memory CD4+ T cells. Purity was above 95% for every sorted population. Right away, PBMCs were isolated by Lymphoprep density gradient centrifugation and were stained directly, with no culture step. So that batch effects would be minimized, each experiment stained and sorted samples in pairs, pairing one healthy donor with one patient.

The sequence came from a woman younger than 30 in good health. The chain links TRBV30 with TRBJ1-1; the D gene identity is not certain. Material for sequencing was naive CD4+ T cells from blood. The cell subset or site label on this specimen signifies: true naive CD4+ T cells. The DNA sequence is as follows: TGTGCCTGGAGTCGGGTCCTATCGGGCACTGAAGCTTTCTTT. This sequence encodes CAWSRVLSGTEAFF.